Presented here are 26 T cell receptor beta chains from one specimen sequenced in a study of T-cell memory formation after mild COVID-19. MiXCR was run by TCRdb on the 5' RACE reads, yielding one entry per CDR3 protein. The sample records around 510,000 distinct CDR3 sequences, less than 25% being singletons. Sample: PBMCs or a T cell subset sorted from them (not recorded which). The receptors come from an adult woman who had mild COVID-19 (a few samples of this study predate the infection). Cell type and time point are not known.

This clonotype was seen a few times. The rearrangement joins TRBV11-2 to TRBJ2-2; 7 nucleotides match TRBD1. The CDR3 sequence is 15 residues long. The V gene's germline CDR1 is SGHAT and CDR2 FQNNGV. The V segment lost 5 bases and the J segment 6 bases; nucleotides outside the gene matches: 9. The CDR3 sequence is CASSPGDSLSGELFF. In nucleotides, the CDR3 is TGTGCCAGCAGCCCCGGGGACAGTTTGTCCGGGGAGCTGTTTTTT.

This chain uses TRBV6-1 with TRBJ2-2; the match to TRBD1 covers 9 bases. The CDR3 is made up of 17 amino acids. CDR1 and CDR2 (germline): MNHNS, SASEGT. The ends lost 2 bases at V and 5 bases at J; junction bases unmatched: 9. The CDR3 coding sequence is TGTGCCAGCAGTGAACCATCGTCCGGGACAGGGACCGGGGAGCTGTTTTTT. Translated, it gives CASSEPSSGTGTGELFF.

This clonotype has only a few counts. The chain has TRBV5-1 and TRBJ2-7; D remains ambiguous. CDR3 length: 12 residues. V was pared by 0 bases and J by 6 bases, with 7 bases between. CDR1 and CDR2 from the germline V gene are SGHRS and YFSETQ. The CDR3, as DNA: TGCGCCAGCAGCTTGGAATGGGGCGAGCAGTACTTC. The encoded protein is CASSLEWGEQYF.

There are a few counts of this clonotype. The V gene is TRBV4-2, the J gene TRBJ2-2; 9 bases align to TRBD2. With 1 base clipped from V and 2 bases from J, the junction kept 8 bases outside the gene matches. This CDR3 contains 18 residues. Germline CDR1 reads LGHNA; CDR2 reads YNFKEQ. CDR3 protein: CASSQGPSSGVNTGELFF. The DNA for the CDR3 is TGTGCCAGCAGCCAAGGGCCCTCTAGCGGGGTAAACACCGGGGAGCTGTTTTTT.

This chain connects TRBV5-4 to TRBJ1-2; the match to TRBD1 covers 9 bases. The CDR3 runs 14 residues. Germline V CDR1 and CDR2: SGHNT, YYREEE (reference sequence). J gave up 6 bases and V 2 bases, and 5 bases lay outside the gene matches. The CDR3 region has the DNA TGTGCCAGCAGCTTACAGGGGGCGCTGAATGGCTACACCTTC. It encodes CASSLQGALNGYTF.

This clonotype was seen more than once but under ten times. The gene calls are TRBV3-1 and TRBJ2-2; D is ambiguous. Germline CDR1 is LGHDT and CDR2 is YNNKEL (reference sequence). V shed 1 base and J shed 5 bases, with 8 bases lying between them. CDR3 length equals 14 residues. DNA of the CDR3: TGTGCCAGCAGCCAAGCTACCAGGACCGGGGAGCTGTTTTTT. Protein: CASSQATRTGELFF.

This clonotype was found a few times. The V call is TRBV6-1, the J call TRBJ1-5; perhaps TRBD1 as D (5 bases). The CDR3 totals 17 residues. CDR1 and CDR2 from the germline V gene are MNHNS and SASEGT. The V end was cut by 6 bases, the J end by 2 bases, with 20 bases between. The CDR3 bases are TGTGCCAGCAGGAGGGTAGGAGTAGGGGCCGGCAATCAGCCCCAGCATTTT. It yields the protein CASRRVGVGAGNQPQHF.

The gene calls are TRBV21-1 and TRBJ1-5; the tabulated D call, TRBD1, remains unverified against the DNA. TRBV21-1 counts as a pseudogene. This CDR3 region has 14 residues. CDR3 coding DNA: TGTGCCAGCCTCCGGGGACAGAGCAATCAGCCCCAGCATTTT. It yields the protein CASLRGQSNQPQHF.

J is TRBJ1-1 and V is TRBV4-2, with TRBD1 as a possible D gene (5 bases). V was trimmed by 2 bases and J by 3 bases, leaving 10 bases between them. This CDR3 spans 14 amino acids. Germline V gene data show CDR1 as LGHNA and CDR2 as YNFKEQ. CDR3 DNA: TGTGCCAGCAGCCAACTGGGGCCGTACACTGAAGCTTTCTTT. It yields the protein CASSQLGPYTEAFF.

The V call is TRBV30, the J call TRBJ2-3; D call uncertain. Germline V gives CDR1 GTSNPN, CDR2 SVGIG (reference sequence). There are 13 residues in the CDR3. V was trimmed by 4 bases and J by 0 bases, leaving 8 bases between them. CDR3 nucleotides: TGTGCCTGGAACAGAGGCAGCACAGATACGCAGTATTTT. This codes for CAWNRGSTDTQYF.

Only one count was recorded for this clonotype. This chain links TRBV5-6 with TRBJ2-7; no firm D call. The CDR3 is 15 residues long. The V and J ends lost 4 bases and 0 bases respectively, with 14 bases between them. Germline CDR1 and CDR2: SGHDT and YYEEEE. The CDR3 is CASSPLSYSSYEQYF. The CDR3 nucleotides are TGTGCCAGCAGCCCCCTTAGTTATTCCTCCTACGAGCAGTACTTC.

The chain carries TRBV12-3 or TRBV12-4 and TRBJ2-3; the D is unclear. The CDR3 has 12 residues. V gave up 6 bases and J gave up 4 bases, with 8 bases separating them. DNA of the CDR3: TGTGCCAGCAGACGACCGGCAGATACGCAGTATTTT. It encodes CASRRPADTQYF.

This clonotype has just a few counts. The chain is built from TRBV7-2 and TRBJ2-1; 8 bases match TRBD1. The CDR3 contains 13 residues. CDR1 is SGHTA, CDR2 FQGNSA, per germline. The V and J ends lost 5 bases and 7 bases, in that order; junction bases with no gene match: 4. The CDR3 region is CASSPRQGNEQFF. CDR3 nucleotide sequence: TGTGCCAGCAGCCCACGACAGGGGAATGAGCAGTTCTTC.

This clonotype appeared many times. The J gene is TRBJ2-3, the V gene TRBV6-2 or TRBV6-3; 7 bases fit TRBD1. Germline CDR1 and CDR2: MNHEY and SVGEGT. CDR3 length equals 14 residues. The V and J ends lost 5 bases and 1 base, in that order; junction bases with no gene match: 3. The CDR3 loop reads CASSPTGGTDTQYF. CDR3 in DNA: TGTGCCAGCAGTCCAACAGGGGGCACAGATACGCAGTATTTT.

This clonotype was observed once. The chain links TRBV24-1 to TRBJ1-2; D remains unclear. The CDR3 length is 13 residues. V lost 6 bases to trimming and J lost 3 bases, with 10 bases between them. Per the germline V gene, CDR1 is KGHDR and CDR2 is SFDVKD. CDR3 DNA sequence: TGTGCCACCAGTCAAACTCGCTACTATGGCTACACCTTC. Protein product: CATSQTRYYGYTF.

This clonotype was counted between two and nine times. The chain joins TRBV20-1 to TRBJ2-1; D ambiguous. Trimming shortened V by 1 base and J by 7 bases, and 11 bases separated the two germline ends. CDR3 length: 13 amino acids. The germline gives CDR1 DFQATT, CDR2 SNEGSKA (reference sequence). This chain's CDR3 is CSARGAPDNEQFF. DNA for the CDR3: TGCAGTGCTAGAGGGGCCCCCGATAATGAGCAGTTCTTC.

This chain uses TRBV2 with TRBJ2-1, with TRBD1 matching over 10 bases. This CDR3 region has 12 residues. Germline assignment: CDR1 SNHLY and CDR2 FYNNEI. V trimming: 10 bases; J trimming: 7 bases; junction bases outside the gene matches: 4. CDR3 sequence (DNA): TGTGCCATTAGGACAGGGGGTAATGAGCAGTTCTTC. This sequence encodes CAIRTGGNEQFF.

The chain recombines TRBV19 with TRBJ1-5, with 10 bases that match TRBD1. Germline loops: CDR1 LNHDA, CDR2 SQIVND (reference sequence). The ends lost 8 bases at V and 4 bases at J; junction bases unmatched: 8. The CDR3 has 15 amino acids. The CDR3 DNA reads TGTGCCAGTTGCCCCCGGGACAGGGGTAATCAGCCCCAGCATTTT. This translates into CASCPRDRGNQPQHF.

The V and J genes are TRBV19 and TRBJ1-1; D gene ambiguous. The CDR3 has 17 residues. Trimming cost V 0 bases and J 0 bases, with 14 bases left between them. The germline CDR1 and CDR2 sequences are LNHDA and SQIVND (reference sequence). The CDR3 region is CASSIEPAARLNTEAFF. The CDR3, as DNA: TGTGCCAGTAGTATAGAACCGGCGGCCCGACTGAACACTGAAGCTTTCTTT.

This clonotype was found many times. A junction end diverges from the germline sequence, so it may reflect a read error. The J gene is TRBJ2-3, the V gene TRBV5-1, with D perhaps matching TRBD2 (6 bases). The length of the CDR3 is 14 residues. CDR1 is SGHRS and CDR2 is YFSETQ in the germline V gene. The CDR3 is CASSLGTATDTQYF. CDR3 coding DNA: TGTGCCAGCAGCCTCGGGACTGCAACAGATACGCAGTATTTT. Drawing the rest from reference TRBV5-1 and TRBJ2-3, the complete variable domain is KAGVTQTPRYLIKTRGQQVTLSCSPISGHRSVSWYQQTPGQGLQFLFEYFSETQRNKGNFPGRFSGRQFSNSRSEMNVSTLELGDSALYLCASSLGTATDTQYFGPGTRLTVL.

V usage is TRBV19 and J usage is TRBJ2-1; 11 nucleotides align to TRBD2. The germline CDR1 and CDR2 sequences are LNHDA and SQIVND (reference sequence). Unmatched junction bases numbered 5, after V lost 3 bases and J lost 7 bases. CDR3 length: 15 residues. The CDR3 nucleotides are TGTGCCAGTAGTATCGGGAGACTAGCGGGAAATGAGCAGTTCTTC. This sequence encodes CASSIGRLAGNEQFF. Complete variable domain (other parts from reference TRBV19 and TRBJ2-1): DGGITQSPKYLFRKEGQNVTLSCEQNLNHDAMYWYRQDPGQGLRLIYYSQIVNDFQKGDIAEGYSVSREKKESFPLTVTSAQKNPTAFYLCASSIGRLAGNEQFFGPGTRLTVL.

V is TRBV14 and J is TRBJ2-3; D possibly corresponds to TRBD2 (6 bases). Trimming shortened V by 2 bases and J by 4 bases, and 16 bases separated the two germline ends. The germline V gene has CDR1 SGHDN and CDR2 FVKESK. CDR3 size: 16 residues. Here the CDR3 reads CASSQSGAGWADTQYF. CDR3 nucleotide sequence: TGTGCCAGCAGCCAAAGTGGAGCGGGTTGGGCAGATACGCAGTATTTT.

The gene calls are TRBV5-1 and TRBJ1-4; tentatively, D is TRBD1 (5 bases). V lost 0 bases and J lost 8, with 11 bases in between. This CDR3 comprises 14 residues. CDR1 is SGHRS, CDR2 YFSETQ, per germline. The CDR3 spells CASSLAGFSEKLFF. DNA for the CDR3: TGCGCCAGCAGCTTGGCAGGGTTTTCGGAAAAACTGTTTTTT.

V gene TRBV14 combines with J gene TRBJ1-6; 9 positions agree with TRBD1. The germline V gene encodes CDR1 SGHDN and CDR2 FVKESK. J lost 7 bases, V lost 1 base, and 8 bases had no gene match. The CDR3 has 17 residues. The DNA for the CDR3 is TGTGCCAGCAGCCAAGCAAGGGGGACAGGGTCCAATTCACCCCTCCACTTT. As protein: CASSQARGTGSNSPLHF.

V gene TRBV24-1 combines with J gene TRBJ2-1; the match to TRBD2 covers 7 bases. After removal of 4 bases from V and 10 bases from J, the junction contained 6 bases not matched to a gene. This CDR3 has 13 amino acids. Per the germline V gene, CDR1 is KGHDR and CDR2 is SFDVKD. The CDR3 DNA reads TGTGCCACCAGTGAAACCCGGACTAGAGAGCAGTTCTTC. Translation gives CATSETRTREQFF.

The CDR3: CAISSDPGRDGYTF. Written as DNA, the CDR3 is TGTGCCATCTCTTCGGACCCGGGGCGCGATGGCTACACCTTC. The J gene is TRBJ1-2, the V gene TRBV10-3, with a possible D match to TRBD1 (5 bases). The length of the CDR3 is 14 residues. V was shortened by 8 bases and J by 6 bases, with 19 bases between the two germline ends. Germline-derived CDR1 and CDR2 are ENHRY and SYGVKD.